Sequencing of this T cell receptor (beta chain) was carried out in a study of cytomegalovirus exposure and HLA in healthy donors. Study observations and caveats: What a later analysis showed was that several of the most significant clusters appeared linked to common viral pathogens.

Germline V gene sequence: CDR1 MGHDK, CDR2 SYGVNS. The CDR3 contains 13 residues. Trimming left V 4 bases short and J 4 bases short, with 5 bases between. The PCR employed 60 Vbeta primers together with 13 Jbeta primers. As processed by the authors: A later analysis counted 70 million to 85 million unique TCR beta chains, about 10 million shared. This table comes from immunoSEQ multiplex PCR, and its TCRdb copy is limited to in-frame clones, with some not included. D and trimming come from the DNA, and the V and J calls and clone size come from that table. In the table there are 180,000 or so clones, approximately 85% of which are singletons. Concerning this clone itself: Its antigen is undetermined.

This TCR came from a man younger than 30 in good health and CMV-seropositive. Sequenced material: PBMCs. This chain links TRBV25-1 with TRBJ1-6, with D uncertain. The CDR3 DNA reads as TGTGCCAGCAGTGGCGGGTATAATTCACCCCTCCACTTT. It codes for CASSGGYNSPLHF.